Listed below are T cell receptor beta chains from one sample, sequenced in a study of blood T cell repertoires in COVID-19. The table came from immunoSEQ multiplex PCR; TCRdb's copy has only in-frame clones and leaves some out. Among some 200,000 clones listed, 80% to 90% were seen once. The material sequenced was PBMCs or T cells enriched from blood (not recorded which). These receptor sequences come from a man under 40 in a cohort exposed to, infected with or recovered from COVID-19 (not recorded which). Both conserved end residues are part of each CDR3. D genes are given only for firm matches. Some rows mark clone size as missing; the rest say once, few, many or name a class of expanded clone.

j_call: TRBJ2-1
v_call: TRBV6-5
clone_size: once
d_call: -
cdr3_aa: CASSYSGGEQFF
cdr3_nt: TGTGCCAGCAGTTACTCGGGAGGTGAGCAGTTCTTC

j_call: TRBJ1-1
v_call: TRBV18
clone_size: -
d_call: -
cdr3_aa: CASSRDGGGTEAFF
cdr3_nt: TGTGCCAGCTCTCGGGACGGCGGGGGGACTGAAGCTTTCTTT

j_call: TRBJ1-1
v_call: TRBV29-1
clone_size: -
d_call: TRBD1
cdr3_aa: CSVERTGSGSEAFF
cdr3_nt: TGCAGCGTTGAGCGGACAGGATCGGGCTCAGAAGCTTTCTTT

j_call: TRBJ2-5
v_call: TRBV28
clone_size: once
d_call: -
cdr3_aa: CATAGDTRETQYF
cdr3_nt: TGTGCCACTGCGGGGGACACGCGGGAGACCCAGTACTTC

j_call: TRBJ2-1
v_call: TRBV6-4
clone_size: -
d_call: TRBD2
cdr3_aa: CASRPWAGGPQDEQFF
cdr3_nt: TGTGCCAGCAGACCCTGGGCGGGAGGGCCTCAGGATGAGCAGTTCTTC

j_call: TRBJ2-1
v_call: TRBV5-1
clone_size: -
d_call: TRBD2
cdr3_aa: CASTGLAPYNEQFF
cdr3_nt: TGCGCCAGCACTGGACTAGCGCCTTACAATGAGCAGTTCTTC

j_call: TRBJ1-5
v_call: TRBV28
clone_size: -
d_call: -
cdr3_aa: CASSWQGSNQPQHF
cdr3_nt: TGTGCCAGCAGTTGGCAGGGGAGCAATCAGCCCCAGCATTTT

j_call: TRBJ2-5
v_call: TRBV5-6
clone_size: once
d_call: TRBD2
cdr3_aa: CASSFGLAGDETQYF
cdr3_nt: TGTGCCAGCAGCTTTGGACTAGCGGGAGACGAGACCCAGTACTTC

j_call: TRBJ2-7
v_call: TRBV29-1
clone_size: -
d_call: -
cdr3_aa: CSVVPPGVFNEQYF
cdr3_nt: TGCAGCGTTGTCCCACCAGGGGTTTTTAACGAGCAGTACTTC

j_call: TRBJ2-1
v_call: TRBV7-3
clone_size: once
d_call: TRBD1
cdr3_aa: CASSTQGTYNEQFF
cdr3_nt: TGTGCCAGCAGCACACAGGGGACCTACAATGAGCAGTTCTTC

j_call: TRBJ2-7
v_call: TRBV28
clone_size: -
d_call: -
cdr3_aa: CASSFGPYEQYF
cdr3_nt: TGTGCCAGCAGTTTCGGTCCCTACGAGCAGTACTTC

j_call: TRBJ2-4
v_call: TRBV4-2
clone_size: -
d_call: -
cdr3_aa: CASSQVEWAGKNIQYF
cdr3_nt: TGTGCCAGCAGCCAAGTGGAGTGGGCAGGGAAGAACATTCAGTACTTC

j_call: TRBJ1-1
v_call: TRBV28
clone_size: -
d_call: -
cdr3_aa: CASKKTGGLGGTEAFF
cdr3_nt: TGTGCCAGCAAGAAGACGGGGGGCCTGGGGGGCACTGAAGCTTTCTTT

j_call: TRBJ1-1
v_call: TRBV11-1
clone_size: -
d_call: TRBD1
cdr3_aa: CASSSGTGSTEAFF
cdr3_nt: TGTGCCAGCAGCTCTGGGACAGGAAGCACTGAAGCTTTCTTT

j_call: TRBJ2-1
v_call: TRBV2
clone_size: -
d_call: -
cdr3_aa: CASSGTEVEQFF
cdr3_nt: TGTGCCAGCAGTGGTACAGAAGTTGAGCAGTTCTTC

j_call: TRBJ2-3
v_call: TRBV5-1
clone_size: -
d_call: TRBD1
cdr3_aa: CASSSATGQRTDTQYF
cdr3_nt: TGCGCCAGCAGTTCCGCCACGGGACAGCGCACAGATACGCAGTATTTT

j_call: TRBJ1-1
v_call: TRBV18
clone_size: -
d_call: TRBD1
cdr3_aa: CASSPRWQGANTEAFF
cdr3_nt: TGTGCCAGCTCACCACGGTGGCAGGGGGCGAACACTGAAGCTTTCTTT

j_call: TRBJ2-1
v_call: TRBV11-3
clone_size: -
d_call: -
cdr3_aa: CASSLKTGRGNEQFF
cdr3_nt: TGTGCCAGCAGCCTTAAGACAGGCAGAGGGAATGAGCAGTTCTTC

j_call: TRBJ1-4
v_call: TRBV9
clone_size: few
d_call: -
cdr3_aa: CASSVGSQGRANEKLFF
cdr3_nt: TGTGCCAGCAGCGTAGGTTCCCAGGGCAGGGCTAATGAAAAACTGTTTTTT

j_call: TRBJ2-3
v_call: TRBV24-1
clone_size: -
d_call: TRBD1
cdr3_aa: CATSRQGGADTQYF
cdr3_nt: TGTGCCACCAGCCGACAGGGGGGGGCAGATACGCAGTATTTT

j_call: TRBJ2-7
v_call: TRBV27
clone_size: -
d_call: TRBD1
cdr3_aa: CASSMTGSLSEQYF
cdr3_nt: TGTGCCAGCAGCATGACAGGGTCACTCTCCGAGCAGTACTTC

j_call: TRBJ2-7
v_call: TRBV27
clone_size: -
d_call: -
cdr3_aa: CASRNRPSSYEQYF
cdr3_nt: TGTGCCAGCAGAAACAGGCCGAGCTCCTACGAGCAGTACTTC

j_call: TRBJ2-5
v_call: TRBV4-1
clone_size: -
d_call: -
cdr3_aa: CASSQAWLARIETQYF
cdr3_nt: TGCGCCAGCAGCCAAGCATGGCTAGCGAGGATAGAGACCCAGTACTTC

j_call: TRBJ1-3
v_call: TRBV19
clone_size: -
d_call: -
cdr3_aa: CASSVDRPPSGNTIYF
cdr3_nt: TGTGCCAGTAGTGTCGACAGGCCGCCTTCTGGAAACACCATATATTTT

j_call: TRBJ2-3
v_call: TRBV19
clone_size: -
d_call: -
cdr3_aa: CASSKQGGGPTDTQYF
cdr3_nt: TGTGCCAGTAGTAAACAGGGGGGGGGTCCCACAGATACGCAGTATTTT

j_call: TRBJ2-7
v_call: TRBV18
clone_size: -
d_call: TRBD1
cdr3_aa: CASSPGQGYTYEQYF
cdr3_nt: TGTGCCAGCTCACCCGGACAGGGGTATACCTACGAGCAGTACTTC

j_call: TRBJ2-3
v_call: TRBV7-3
clone_size: -
d_call: -
cdr3_aa: CASSLADSYYDTQYF
cdr3_nt: TGTGCCAGCAGCTTAGCCGACTCTTACTATGATACGCAGTATTTT

j_call: TRBJ2-7
v_call: TRBV19
clone_size: -
d_call: -
cdr3_aa: CASSQLANSYEQYF
cdr3_nt: TGTGCCAGTAGTCAGTTAGCGAACTCCTACGAGCAGTACTTC

j_call: TRBJ2-7
v_call: TRBV6-2/TRBV6-3
clone_size: -
d_call: -
cdr3_aa: CASSRNSGSYEQYF
cdr3_nt: TGTGCCAGCAGTCGAAATAGCGGCTCCTACGAGCAGTACTTC

j_call: TRBJ1-6
v_call: TRBV10-1
clone_size: -
d_call: TRBD1
cdr3_aa: CASSESSFGTGARNSPLHF
cdr3_nt: TGCGCCAGCAGTGAGTCGAGTTTTGGGACAGGGGCTCGGAATTCACCCCTCCACTTT

j_call: TRBJ1-5
v_call: TRBV6-4
clone_size: -
d_call: -
cdr3_aa: CASSEGHSNQPQHF
cdr3_nt: TGTGCCAGCAGTGAGGGACATAGCAATCAGCCCCAGCATTTT

j_call: TRBJ1-4
v_call: TRBV5-8
clone_size: -
d_call: -
cdr3_aa: CASSLGTGNEKLFF
cdr3_nt: TGTGCCAGCAGCTTGGGCACGGGTAATGAAAAACTGTTTTTT

j_call: TRBJ2-7
v_call: TRBV5-6
clone_size: -
d_call: TRBD1
cdr3_aa: CASSSGEGQGYEQYF
cdr3_nt: TGTGCCAGCAGCTCGGGAGAGGGACAGGGATACGAGCAGTACTTC

j_call: TRBJ2-2
v_call: TRBV2
clone_size: -
d_call: -
cdr3_aa: CASRYGWDTGELFF
cdr3_nt: TGTGCCAGCCGTTACGGGTGGGACACCGGGGAGCTGTTTTTT

j_call: TRBJ2-1
v_call: TRBV19
clone_size: once
d_call: -
cdr3_aa: CASFGTGHYYNEQFF
cdr3_nt: TGTGCCAGCTTCGGAACAGGGCACTACTACAATGAGCAGTTCTTC

j_call: TRBJ1-2
v_call: TRBV15
clone_size: -
d_call: -
cdr3_aa: CATSTVRGNNYGYTF
cdr3_nt: TGTGCCACCAGCACCGTACGGGGGAATAACTATGGCTACACCTTC

j_call: TRBJ2-2
v_call: TRBV7-9
clone_size: -
d_call: TRBD2
cdr3_aa: CASSWLAGRAGELFF
cdr3_nt: TGTGCCAGCAGCTGGCTAGCGGGAAGGGCCGGGGAGCTGTTTTTT

j_call: TRBJ2-1
v_call: TRBV9
clone_size: -
d_call: TRBD2
cdr3_aa: CASSVDVAGADEQFF
cdr3_nt: TGTGCCAGCAGCGTAGACGTAGCGGGAGCAGATGAGCAGTTCTTC

j_call: TRBJ2-2
v_call: TRBV5-6
clone_size: -
d_call: TRBD2
cdr3_aa: CASSFIRSPSGRSGELFF
cdr3_nt: TGTGCCAGCAGCTTTATCCGGAGCCCTAGCGGGAGGTCCGGGGAGCTGTTTTTT

j_call: TRBJ1-1
v_call: TRBV28
clone_size: -
d_call: -
cdr3_aa: CASSLDTGSEAFF
cdr3_nt: TGTGCCAGCAGTTTAGACACAGGGTCTGAAGCTTTCTTT

j_call: TRBJ1-5
v_call: TRBV7-8
clone_size: -
d_call: TRBD1
cdr3_aa: CASSPRTGISNQPQHF
cdr3_nt: TGTGCCAGCAGCCCGAGGACAGGGATTAGCAATCAGCCCCAGCATTTT

j_call: TRBJ2-1
v_call: TRBV28
clone_size: -
d_call: TRBD1
cdr3_aa: CASSSYGTGVGNEQFF
cdr3_nt: TGTGCCAGCAGTTCCTACGGGACAGGGGTGGGCAATGAGCAGTTCTTC

j_call: TRBJ1-4
v_call: TRBV28
clone_size: -
d_call: -
cdr3_aa: CASSTKQGMIEKLFF
cdr3_nt: TGTGCCAGCAGCACCAAGCAGGGGATGATTGAAAAACTGTTTTTT

j_call: TRBJ2-3
v_call: TRBV6-6
clone_size: -
d_call: -
cdr3_aa: CASSYKQRVTDTQYF
cdr3_nt: TGTGCCAGCAGTTACAAGCAGAGGGTCACAGATACGCAGTATTTT

j_call: TRBJ2-7
v_call: TRBV5-6
clone_size: -
d_call: -
cdr3_aa: CASSLGPGQGASGGLYHF
cdr3_nt: TGTGCCAGCAGCTTGGGCCCGGGACAGGGAGCCTCGGGGGGGCTGTACCACTTC

j_call: TRBJ1-1
v_call: TRBV5-1
clone_size: -
d_call: -
cdr3_aa: CASSLRSGNTEAFF
cdr3_nt: TGCGCCAGCAGCCTCAGGTCCGGGAACACTGAAGCTTTCTTT

j_call: TRBJ1-5
v_call: TRBV19
clone_size: -
d_call: TRBD1
cdr3_aa: CASSLQGAGNQPQHF
cdr3_nt: TGTGCCAGTAGTCTCCAGGGGGCGGGCAATCAGCCCCAGCATTTT

j_call: TRBJ2-1
v_call: TRBV27
clone_size: -
d_call: TRBD2
cdr3_aa: CASSPTPGTSGDNEQFF
cdr3_nt: TGTGCCAGCAGTCCGACCCCCGGGACTAGCGGAGACAATGAGCAGTTCTTC

j_call: TRBJ2-2
v_call: TRBV11-3
clone_size: -
d_call: -
cdr3_aa: CASSFQRTGELFF
cdr3_nt: TGTGCCAGCAGCTTTCAGAGGACCGGGGAGCTGTTTTTT

j_call: TRBJ1-2
v_call: TRBV2
clone_size: -
d_call: -
cdr3_aa: CASSGAARGGASNYGYTF
cdr3_nt: TGTGCCAGCTCCGGAGCGGCTCGTGGAGGTGCCTCTAACTATGGCTACACCTTC

j_call: TRBJ1-2
v_call: TRBV5-4
clone_size: -
d_call: TRBD1
cdr3_aa: CASSFSVGQGFYGNTF
cdr3_nt: TGTGCCAGCAGCTTCAGTGTGGGACAGGGCTTCTATGGCAACACCTTC

j_call: TRBJ2-6
v_call: TRBV10-3
clone_size: -
d_call: TRBD1
cdr3_aa: CAISESVGGGTGAHGANVLTF
cdr3_nt: TGTGCCATCAGTGAGTCAGTAGGTGGGGGGACAGGGGCGCATGGGGCCAACGTCCTGACTTTC

j_call: TRBJ1-4
v_call: TRBV7-9
clone_size: -
d_call: TRBD1
cdr3_aa: CASSRNRGEIEKLFF
cdr3_nt: TGTGCCAGCAGCCGAAACAGGGGGGAAATTGAAAAACTGTTTTTT

j_call: TRBJ2-2
v_call: TRBV27
clone_size: -
d_call: -
cdr3_aa: CASSPGTNTGELFF
cdr3_nt: TGTGCCAGCAGTCCCGGGACTAACACCGGGGAGCTGTTTTTT